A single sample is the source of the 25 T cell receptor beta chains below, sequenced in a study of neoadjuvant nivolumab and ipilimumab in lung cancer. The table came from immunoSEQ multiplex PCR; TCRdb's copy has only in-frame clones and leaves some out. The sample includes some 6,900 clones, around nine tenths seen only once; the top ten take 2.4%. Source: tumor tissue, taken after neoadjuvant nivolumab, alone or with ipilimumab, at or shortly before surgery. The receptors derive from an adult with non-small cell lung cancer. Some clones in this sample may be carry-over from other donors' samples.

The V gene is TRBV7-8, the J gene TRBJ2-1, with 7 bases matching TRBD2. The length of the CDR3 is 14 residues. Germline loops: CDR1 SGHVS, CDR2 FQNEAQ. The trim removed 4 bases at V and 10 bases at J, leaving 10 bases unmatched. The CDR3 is CASSSGTTLKEQFF. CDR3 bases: TGTGCCAGCAGCTCCGGGACTACCTTAAAGGAGCAGTTCTTC.

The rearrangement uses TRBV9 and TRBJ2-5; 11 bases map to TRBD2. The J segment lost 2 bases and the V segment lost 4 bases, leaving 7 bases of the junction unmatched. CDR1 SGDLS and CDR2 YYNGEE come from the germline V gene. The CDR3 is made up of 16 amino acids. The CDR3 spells CASSPLGTSGQETQYF. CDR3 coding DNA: TGTGCCAGCAGCCCCCTCGGGACTAGCGGACAAGAGACCCAGTACTTC.

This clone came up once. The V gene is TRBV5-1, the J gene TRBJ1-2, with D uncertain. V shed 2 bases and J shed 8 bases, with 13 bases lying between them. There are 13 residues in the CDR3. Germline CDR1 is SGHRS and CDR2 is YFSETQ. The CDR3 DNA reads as TGCGCCAGCAGCTTTAGGGATTTTAGAGGCTACACCTTC. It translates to CASSFRDFRGYTF.

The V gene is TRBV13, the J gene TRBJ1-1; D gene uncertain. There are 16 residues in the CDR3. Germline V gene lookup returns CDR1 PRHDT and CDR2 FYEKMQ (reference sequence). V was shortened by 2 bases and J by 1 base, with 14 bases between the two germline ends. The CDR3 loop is CASSLQGLRRNTEAFF. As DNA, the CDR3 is TGTGCCAGCAGCTTACAAGGCCTAAGACGGAACACTGAAGCTTTCTTT. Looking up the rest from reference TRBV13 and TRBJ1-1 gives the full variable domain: AAGVIQSPRHLIKEKRETATLKCYPIPRHDTVYWYQQGPGQDPQFLISFYEKMQSDKGSIPDRFSAQQFSDYHSELNMSSLELGDSALYFCASSLQGLRRNTEAFFGQGTRLTVV.

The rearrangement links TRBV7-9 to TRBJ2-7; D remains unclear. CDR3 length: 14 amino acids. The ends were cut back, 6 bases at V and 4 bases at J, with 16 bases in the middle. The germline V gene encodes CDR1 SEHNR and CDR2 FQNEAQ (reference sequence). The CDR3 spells CASSPKDEEYEQYF. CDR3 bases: TGTGCCAGCAGTCCCAAAGATGAGGAGTACGAGCAGTACTTC.

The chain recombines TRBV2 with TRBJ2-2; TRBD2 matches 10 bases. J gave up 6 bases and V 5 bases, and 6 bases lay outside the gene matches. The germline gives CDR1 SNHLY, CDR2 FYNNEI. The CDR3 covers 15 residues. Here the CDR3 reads CASSILAGVAGELFF. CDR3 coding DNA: TGTGCCAGCAGTATTCTAGCGGGAGTGGCCGGGGAGCTGTTTTTT.

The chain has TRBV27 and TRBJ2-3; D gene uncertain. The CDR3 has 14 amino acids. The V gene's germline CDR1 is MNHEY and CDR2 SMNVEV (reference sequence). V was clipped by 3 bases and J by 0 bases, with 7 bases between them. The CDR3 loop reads CASSFQTSTDTQYF. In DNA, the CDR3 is TGTGCCAGCAGTTTTCAGACTAGCACAGATACGCAGTATTTT.

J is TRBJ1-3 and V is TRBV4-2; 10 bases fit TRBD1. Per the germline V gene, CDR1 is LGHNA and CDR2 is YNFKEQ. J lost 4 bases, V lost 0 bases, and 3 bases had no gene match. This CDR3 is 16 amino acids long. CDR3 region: CASSQEGTGAGNTIYF. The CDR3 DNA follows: TGTGCCAGCAGCCAAGAAGGGACAGGGGCCGGAAACACCATATATTTT.

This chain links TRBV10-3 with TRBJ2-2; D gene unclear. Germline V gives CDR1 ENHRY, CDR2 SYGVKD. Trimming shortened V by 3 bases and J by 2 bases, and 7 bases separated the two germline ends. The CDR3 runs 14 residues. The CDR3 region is CAISDTPNTGELFF. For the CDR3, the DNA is TGTGCCATCAGTGACACCCCTAACACCGGGGAGCTGTTTTTT.

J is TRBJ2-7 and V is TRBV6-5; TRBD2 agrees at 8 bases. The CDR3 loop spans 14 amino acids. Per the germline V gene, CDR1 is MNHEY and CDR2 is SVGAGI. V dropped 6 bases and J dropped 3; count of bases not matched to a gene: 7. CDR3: CASRRGAGLYEQYF. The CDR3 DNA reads TGTGCCAGCAGGCGGGGGGCGGGCCTCTACGAGCAGTACTTC.

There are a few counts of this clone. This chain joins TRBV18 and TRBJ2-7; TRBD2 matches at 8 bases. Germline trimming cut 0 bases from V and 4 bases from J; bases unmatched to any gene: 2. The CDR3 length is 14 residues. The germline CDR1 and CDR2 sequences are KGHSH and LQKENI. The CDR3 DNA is TGTGCCAGCTCACCACCGTTAGCGGGGTACGAGCAGTACTTC. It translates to CASSPPLAGYEQYF.

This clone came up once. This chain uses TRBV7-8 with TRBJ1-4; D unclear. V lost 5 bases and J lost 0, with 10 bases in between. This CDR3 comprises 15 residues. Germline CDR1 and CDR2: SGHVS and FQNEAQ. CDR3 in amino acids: CASSPPTTTNEKLFF. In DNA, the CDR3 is TGTGCCAGCAGCCCCCCCACCACAACTAATGAAAAACTGTTTTTT.

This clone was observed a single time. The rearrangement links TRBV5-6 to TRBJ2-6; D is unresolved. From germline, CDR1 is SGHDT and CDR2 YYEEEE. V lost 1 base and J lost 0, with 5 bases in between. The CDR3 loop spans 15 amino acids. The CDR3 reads CASSLSGSGANVLTF. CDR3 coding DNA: TGTGCCAGCAGCTTGTCGGGCTCTGGGGCCAACGTCCTGACTTTC.

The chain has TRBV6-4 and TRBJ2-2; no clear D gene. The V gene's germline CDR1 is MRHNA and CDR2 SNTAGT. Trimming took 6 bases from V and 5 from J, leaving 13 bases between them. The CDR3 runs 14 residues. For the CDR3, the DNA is TGTGCCAGCAGCCCGGAAATGGGAACCGGGGAGCTGTTTTTT. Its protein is CASSPEMGTGELFF.

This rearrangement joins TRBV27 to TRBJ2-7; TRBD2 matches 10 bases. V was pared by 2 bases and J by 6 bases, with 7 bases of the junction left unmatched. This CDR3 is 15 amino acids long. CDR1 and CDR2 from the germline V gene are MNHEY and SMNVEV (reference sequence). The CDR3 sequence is CASSLRLAGFLEQYF. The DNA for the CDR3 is TGTGCCAGCAGTTTAAGACTAGCGGGCTTTCTCGAGCAGTACTTC.

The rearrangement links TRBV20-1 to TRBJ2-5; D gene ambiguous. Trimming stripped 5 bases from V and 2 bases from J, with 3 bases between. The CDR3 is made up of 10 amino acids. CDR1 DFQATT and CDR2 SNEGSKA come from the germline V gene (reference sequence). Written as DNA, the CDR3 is TGCAGTGCTGCGCAAGAGACCCAGTACTTC. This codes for CSAAQETQYF.

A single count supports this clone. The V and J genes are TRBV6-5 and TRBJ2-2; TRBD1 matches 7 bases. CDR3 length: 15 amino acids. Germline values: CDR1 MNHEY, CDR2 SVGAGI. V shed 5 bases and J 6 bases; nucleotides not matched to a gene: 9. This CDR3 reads CASSAHQGVAGELFF. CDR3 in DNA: TGTGCCAGCAGTGCCCATCAGGGGGTAGCCGGGGAGCTGTTTTTT.

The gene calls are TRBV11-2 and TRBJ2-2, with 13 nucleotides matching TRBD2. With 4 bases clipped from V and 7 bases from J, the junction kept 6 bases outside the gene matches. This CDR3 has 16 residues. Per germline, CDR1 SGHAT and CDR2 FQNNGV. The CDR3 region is CASSSRTSGSVGELFF. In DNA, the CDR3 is TGTGCCAGCAGCTCGCGGACTAGCGGGAGCGTCGGGGAGCTGTTTTTT.

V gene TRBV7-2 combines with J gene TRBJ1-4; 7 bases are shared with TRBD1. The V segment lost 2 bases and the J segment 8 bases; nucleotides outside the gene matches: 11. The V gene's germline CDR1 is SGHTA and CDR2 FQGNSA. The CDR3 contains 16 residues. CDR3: CASSLSGRGSREKLFF. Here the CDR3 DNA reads TGTGCCAGCAGCTTATCCGGCAGGGGGTCGAGGGAAAAACTGTTTTTT.

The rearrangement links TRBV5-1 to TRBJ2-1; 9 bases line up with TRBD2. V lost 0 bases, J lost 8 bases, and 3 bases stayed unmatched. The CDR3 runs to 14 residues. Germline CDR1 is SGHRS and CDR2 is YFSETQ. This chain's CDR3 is CASSLVLAGDEQFF. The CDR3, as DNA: TGCGCCAGCAGCTTGGTTTTAGCGGGGGATGAGCAGTTCTTC.

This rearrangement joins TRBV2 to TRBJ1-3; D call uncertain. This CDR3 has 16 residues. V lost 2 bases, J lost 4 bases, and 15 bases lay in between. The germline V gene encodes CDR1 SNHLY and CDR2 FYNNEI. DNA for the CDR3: TGTGCCAGCAGTGAACCCGGCCCGACGGGAGGAAACACCATATATTTT. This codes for CASSEPGPTGGNTIYF.

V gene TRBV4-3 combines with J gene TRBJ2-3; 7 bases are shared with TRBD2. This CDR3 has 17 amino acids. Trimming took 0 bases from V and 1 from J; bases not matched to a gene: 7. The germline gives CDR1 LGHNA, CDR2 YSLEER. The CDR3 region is CASSQEDGGGGTDTQYF. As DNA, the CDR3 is TGCGCCAGCAGCCAAGAAGACGGCGGGGGTGGCACAGATACGCAGTATTTT.

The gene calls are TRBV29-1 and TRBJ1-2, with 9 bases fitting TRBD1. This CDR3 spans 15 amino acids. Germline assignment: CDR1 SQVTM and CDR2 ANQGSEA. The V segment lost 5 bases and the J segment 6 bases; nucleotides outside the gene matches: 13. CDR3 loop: CSVLPSGTGINGYTF. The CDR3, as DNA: TGCAGCGTTCTCCCCTCCGGGACAGGGATAAATGGCTACACCTTC.

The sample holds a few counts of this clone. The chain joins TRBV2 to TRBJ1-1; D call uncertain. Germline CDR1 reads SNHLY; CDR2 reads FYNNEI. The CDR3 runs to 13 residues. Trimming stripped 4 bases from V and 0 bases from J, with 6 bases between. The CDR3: CASSGFMNTEAFF. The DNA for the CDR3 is TGTGCCAGCAGTGGATTCATGAACACTGAAGCTTTCTTT. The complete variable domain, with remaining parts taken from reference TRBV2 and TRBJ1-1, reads EPEVTQTPSHQVTQMGQEVILRCVPISNHLYFYWYRQILGQKVEFLVSFYNNEISEKSEIFDDQFSVERPDGSNFTLKIRSTKLEDSAMYFCASSGFMNTEAFFGQGTRLTVV.

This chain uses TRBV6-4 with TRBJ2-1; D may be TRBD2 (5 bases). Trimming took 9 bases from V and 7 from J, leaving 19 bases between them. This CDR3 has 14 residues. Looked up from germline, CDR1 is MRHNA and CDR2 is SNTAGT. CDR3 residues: CASSPGWFQNEQFF. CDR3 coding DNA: TGTGCCAGTTCTCCGGGGTGGTTTCAAAATGAGCAGTTCTTC.